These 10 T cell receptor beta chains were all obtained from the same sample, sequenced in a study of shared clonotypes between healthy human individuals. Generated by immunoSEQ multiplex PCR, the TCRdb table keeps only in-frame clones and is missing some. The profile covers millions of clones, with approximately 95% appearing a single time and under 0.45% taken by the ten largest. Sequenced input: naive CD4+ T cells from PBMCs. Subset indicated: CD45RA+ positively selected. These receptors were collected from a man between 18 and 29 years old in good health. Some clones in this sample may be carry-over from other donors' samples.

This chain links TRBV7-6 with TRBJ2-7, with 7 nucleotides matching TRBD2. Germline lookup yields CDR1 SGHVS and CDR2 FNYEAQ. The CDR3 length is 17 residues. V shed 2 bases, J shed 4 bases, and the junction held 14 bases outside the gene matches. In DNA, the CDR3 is TGTGCCAGCAGCTTATCTGAAGTCCGCGGGAGTTTGTACGAGCAGTACTTC. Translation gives CASSLSEVRGSLYEQYF.

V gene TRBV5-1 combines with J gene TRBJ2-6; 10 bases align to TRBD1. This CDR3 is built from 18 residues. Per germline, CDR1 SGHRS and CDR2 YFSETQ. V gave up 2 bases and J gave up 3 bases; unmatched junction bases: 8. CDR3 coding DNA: TGCGCCAGCAGCTTTGTTTGGACAGGGGGAAGTGGGGCCAACGTCCTGACTTTC. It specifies CASSFVWTGGSGANVLTF.

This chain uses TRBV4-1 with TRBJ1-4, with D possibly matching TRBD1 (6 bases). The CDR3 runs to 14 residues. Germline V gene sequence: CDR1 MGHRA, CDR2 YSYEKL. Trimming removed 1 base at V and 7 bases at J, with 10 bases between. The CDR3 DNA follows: TGCGCCAGCAGCCAAGTGGGGACACCTGAAAAACTGTTTTTT. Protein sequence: CASSQVGTPEKLFF.

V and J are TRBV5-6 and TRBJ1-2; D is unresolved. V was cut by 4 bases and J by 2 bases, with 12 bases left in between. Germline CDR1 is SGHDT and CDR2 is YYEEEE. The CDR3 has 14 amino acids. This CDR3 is CASSTGRLNYGYTF. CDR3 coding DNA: TGTGCCAGCAGCACTGGACGGCTCAACTATGGCTACACCTTC.

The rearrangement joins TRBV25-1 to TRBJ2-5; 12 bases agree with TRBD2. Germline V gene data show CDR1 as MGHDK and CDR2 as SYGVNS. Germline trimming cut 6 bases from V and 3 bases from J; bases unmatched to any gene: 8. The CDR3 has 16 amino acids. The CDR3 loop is CASRGLAGGPKETQYF. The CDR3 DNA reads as TGTGCCAGCAGGGGCCTAGCGGGAGGGCCGAAAGAGACCCAGTACTTC.

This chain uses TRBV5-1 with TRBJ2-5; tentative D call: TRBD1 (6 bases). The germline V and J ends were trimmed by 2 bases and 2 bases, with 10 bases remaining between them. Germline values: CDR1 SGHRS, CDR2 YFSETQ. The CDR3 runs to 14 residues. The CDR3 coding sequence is TGCGCCAGCAGCTTTCAGGGGCGGCAAGAGACCCAGTACTTC. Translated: CASSFQGRQETQYF.

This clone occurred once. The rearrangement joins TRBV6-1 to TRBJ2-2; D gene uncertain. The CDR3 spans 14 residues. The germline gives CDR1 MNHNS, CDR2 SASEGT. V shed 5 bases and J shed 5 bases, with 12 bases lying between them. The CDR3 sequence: CASSTQARTGELFF. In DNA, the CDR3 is TGTGCCAGCAGTACCCAGGCTAGGACCGGGGAGCTGTTTTTT.

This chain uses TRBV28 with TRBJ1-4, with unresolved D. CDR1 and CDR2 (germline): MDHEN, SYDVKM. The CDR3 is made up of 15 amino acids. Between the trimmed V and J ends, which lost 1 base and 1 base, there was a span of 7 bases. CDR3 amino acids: CASSLFVGTNEKLFF. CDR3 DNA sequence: TGTGCCAGCAGTTTATTTGTTGGAACTAATGAAAAACTGTTTTTT.

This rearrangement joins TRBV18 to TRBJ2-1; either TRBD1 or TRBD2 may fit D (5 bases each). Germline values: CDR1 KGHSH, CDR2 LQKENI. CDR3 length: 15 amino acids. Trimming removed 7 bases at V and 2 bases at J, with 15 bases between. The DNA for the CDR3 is TGTGCCAGCTTATCTGGGGGTATCGCCTACAATGAGCAGTTCTTC. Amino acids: CASLSGGIAYNEQFF.

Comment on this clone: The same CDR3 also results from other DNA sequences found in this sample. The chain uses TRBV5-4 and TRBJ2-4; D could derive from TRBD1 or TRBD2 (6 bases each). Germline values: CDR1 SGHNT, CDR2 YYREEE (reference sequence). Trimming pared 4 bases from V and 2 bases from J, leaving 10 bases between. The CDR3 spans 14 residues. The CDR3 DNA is TGTGCCAGCAGCCTAGGGGGGACCAAAAACATTCAGTACTTC. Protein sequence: CASSLGGTKNIQYF.